The 8 T cell receptor beta chains reported below all come from one sample, sequenced in a study of T cell repertoires in ileal Crohn's disease. The table came from immunoSEQ multiplex PCR; TCRdb's copy has only in-frame clones and leaves some out. The profile shows under 6,000 clones, roughly 81% of them singletons. Sequenced: ileal tissue. The receptors here all came from an adult with Crohn's disease.

V is TRBV20-1 and J is TRBJ2-1; TRBD2 matches at 8 bases. The CDR3 sequence is 11 residues long. V was pared by 3 bases and J by 15 bases, with 7 bases of the junction left unmatched. Germline V lookup: CDR1 DFQATT, CDR2 SNEGSKA (reference sequence). CDR3 sequence: CSARAGGLVFF. The CDR3 DNA reads as TGCAGTGCTAGGGCGGGGGGACTAGTGTTCTTC.

The V call is TRBV30, the J call TRBJ1-2; weak D call: TRBD1 (6 bases). CDR1 and CDR2 (germline): GTSNPN, SVGIG (reference sequence). The CDR3 consists of 15 residues. Trimming removed 5 bases from V and 7 bases from J, with 23 bases in between. The CDR3 sequence: CAWHRAGGRGGGYTF. As DNA, the CDR3 is TGTGCCTGGCACCGAGCGGGGGGGCGCGGGGGTGGCTACACCTTC. The full variable domain, completed using reference TRBV30 and TRBJ1-2, is SQTIHQWPATLVQPVGSPLSLECTVEGTSNPNLYWYRQAAGRGLQLLFYSVGIGQISSEVPQNLSASRPQDRQFILSSKKLLLSDSGFYLCAWHRAGGRGGGYTFGSGTRLTVV.

The chain has TRBV9 and TRBJ2-7; maybe TRBD1 (5 bases). CDR1 is SGDLS and CDR2 is YYNGEE in the germline V gene. There are 15 residues in the CDR3. Trimming took 3 bases from V and 3 from J, leaving 16 bases between them. In DNA, the CDR3 is TGTGCCAGCAGCGAGGGGATAGGGGCTTACTACGAGCAGTACTTC. Encoded protein: CASSEGIGAYYEQYF.

The chain combines TRBV29-1 with TRBJ1-1; TRBD1 might be the D (6 bases). The CDR3 is 12 amino acids. CDR1 and CDR2 (germline): SQVTM, ANQGSEA. Trimming cost V 6 bases and J 8 bases, with 16 bases left between them. CDR3 sequence: CSVRRGGTEAFF. CDR3 coding DNA: TGCAGCGTACGAAGGGGGGGGACCGAAGCTTTCTTT.

The CDR3 coding sequence is TGTGCCAGCTCACCGGAAGGGGTGGCTGAAGCTTTCTTT. It encodes CASSPEGVAEAFF. The V gene is TRBV18, the J gene TRBJ1-1; D is possibly TRBD1 (5 bases). CDR3 length: 13 amino acids. Germline V gene data show CDR1 as KGHSH and CDR2 as LQKENI. The ends were cut back, 3 bases at V and 6 bases at J, with 11 bases in the middle.

This chain uses TRBV28 with TRBJ2-3; D unclear. Trimming cost V 4 bases and J 2 bases, with 7 bases left between them. The CDR3 runs 13 residues. Germline loops: CDR1 MDHEN, CDR2 SYDVKM. CDR3 amino acids: CASSSGSTDTQYF. CDR3 in DNA: TGTGCCAGCAGTTCCGGGTCCACAGATACGCAGTATTTT.

This rearrangement joins TRBV28 to TRBJ1-1; D is undetermined. The CDR3 covers 20 residues. Germline-derived CDR1 and CDR2 are MDHEN and SYDVKM. V lost 6 bases to trimming and J lost 0 bases, with 29 bases between them. As DNA, the CDR3 is TGTGCCAGCAGCGACCCGGGTCTCCTTAGTCGGTGGAGCCTGAACACTGAAGCTTTCTTT. Protein product: CASSDPGLLSRWSLNTEAFF.

The CDR3 coding sequence is TGCGCCAGCAGATCCGGGGAAAAGTCCAATGAGCAGTTCTTC. This sequence encodes CASRSGEKSNEQFF. The chain combines TRBV5-1 with TRBJ2-1; tentatively, D is TRBD2 (5 bases). Trimming left V 5 bases short and J 6 bases short, with 15 bases between. Germline V gene sequence: CDR1 SGHRS, CDR2 YFSETQ. The CDR3 consists of 14 residues.